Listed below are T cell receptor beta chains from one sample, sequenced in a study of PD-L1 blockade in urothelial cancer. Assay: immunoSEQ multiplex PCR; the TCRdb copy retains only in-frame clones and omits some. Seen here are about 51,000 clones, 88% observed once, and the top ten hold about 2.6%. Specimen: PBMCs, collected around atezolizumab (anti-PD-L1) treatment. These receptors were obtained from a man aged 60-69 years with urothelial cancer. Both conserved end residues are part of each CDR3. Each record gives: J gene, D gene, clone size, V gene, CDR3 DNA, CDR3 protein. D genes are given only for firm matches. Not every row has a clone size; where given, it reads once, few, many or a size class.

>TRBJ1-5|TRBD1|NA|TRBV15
TGTGCCACCAGCATGTGGACAGGCGGCTCTCAGCCCCAGCATTTT
CATSMWTGGSQPQHF
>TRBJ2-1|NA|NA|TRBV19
TGTGCCAGTAGTATCGCCGGGGGTCTCGTCAACAATGAGCAGTTCTTC
CASSIAGGLVNNEQFF
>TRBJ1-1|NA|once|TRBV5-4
TGTGCCAGCAGGCGGGGAGGAGGGGAGAACACTGAAGCTTTCTTT
CASRRGGGENTEAFF
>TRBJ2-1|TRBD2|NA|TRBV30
TGTGCCTGGACCGGGACTAGCGGGGAAAATGAGCAGTTCTTC
CAWTGTSGENEQFF
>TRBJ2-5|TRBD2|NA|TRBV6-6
TGTGCCAGCAGTCTGGGGACTAGCGGGGGACAAGAGACCCAGTACTTC
CASSLGTSGGQETQYF
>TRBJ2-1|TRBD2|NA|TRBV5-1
TGCGCCAGCAGCTTGGGTCGAAGCGGGAGCGGGTACAATGAGCAGTTCTTC
CASSLGRSGSGYNEQFF
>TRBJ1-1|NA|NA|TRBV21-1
TGTGCCAGCAGCAGACAGGGGGACTCGGGCACTGAAGCTTTCTTT
CASSRQGDSGTEAFF
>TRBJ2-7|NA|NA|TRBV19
TGTGCCAGTAGTATCGCGGGGGCGACTGGGGAGCAGTACTTC
CASSIAGATGEQYF
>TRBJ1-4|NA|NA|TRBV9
TGTGCCAGCAGCGTAGACAGTACAACTAATGAAAAACTGTTTTTT
CASSVDSTTNEKLFF
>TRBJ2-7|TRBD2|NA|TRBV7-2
TGTGCCAGCAGCTCCCGACTAGCGGGAGGGGATGAGCAGTACTTC
CASSSRLAGGDEQYF
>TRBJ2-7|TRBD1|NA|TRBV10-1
TGCGCCAGCAGTGAGCCTGGGACAGATGAGCAGTACTTC
CASSEPGTDEQYF
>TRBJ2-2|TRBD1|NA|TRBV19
TGTGCCAGTACCACCGGACAGGTTAGCGGGGAGCTGTTTTTT
CASTTGQVSGELFF
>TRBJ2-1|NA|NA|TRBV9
TGTGCCAGCAGCCCCATCGGGGTTCCTCCGAACAATGAGCAGTTCTTC
CASSPIGVPPNNEQFF
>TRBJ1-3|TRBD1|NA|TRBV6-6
TGTGCCAGCAGGGAGGACAGGGGAAGAAACACCATATATTTT
CASREDRGRNTIYF
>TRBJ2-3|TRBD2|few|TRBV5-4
TGTGCCAGCAGCCCCGGACTAGCGGGGGGAAGTATCTTTAGCACAGATACGCAGTATTTT
CASSPGLAGGSIFSTDTQYF
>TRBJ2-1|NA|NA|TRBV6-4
TGTGCCAGCAGTGACTCTGAGGAAAGCTCCTACAATGAGCAGTTCTTC
CASSDSEESSYNEQFF
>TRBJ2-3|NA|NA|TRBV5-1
TGCGCCAGCTGGGAAGGGGTAGATACGCAGTATTTT
CASWEGVDTQYF
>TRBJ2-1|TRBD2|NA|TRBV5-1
TGCGCCAGCAGTCGTAGCGGGTCCTACAATGAGCAGTTCTTC
CASSRSGSYNEQFF
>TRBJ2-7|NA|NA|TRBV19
TGTGCCAGTGGCGGTGGGAGGGAGCAGTACTTC
CASGGGREQYF
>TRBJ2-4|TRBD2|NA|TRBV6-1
TGTGCCAGCAGTGAAAATCCAAGCGGGGTTGGCGGCAAAAACATTCAGTACTTC
CASSENPSGVGGKNIQYF
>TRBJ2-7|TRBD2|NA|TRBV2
TGTGCCAGCAGTGACAGAGCGGGAGCCTACGAGCAGTACTTC
CASSDRAGAYEQYF
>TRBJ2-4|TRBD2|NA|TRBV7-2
TGTGCCAGCAGCAACGGACTAGCGGGAAAAAACATTCAGTACTTC
CASSNGLAGKNIQYF
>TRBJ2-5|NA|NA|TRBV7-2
TGTGCCAGCAGCCGCCAACAGGGAAGGCGAGAGACCCAGTACTTC
CASSRQQGRRETQYF
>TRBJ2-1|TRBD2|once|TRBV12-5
TGTGCTAGTGGGCCCGGGACTAGCGGGAGACCTGCCTACAATGAGCAGTTCTTC
CASGPGTSGRPAYNEQFF
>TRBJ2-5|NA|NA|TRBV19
TGTGCCAGTAGTTCTAGTCAAGAGACCCAGTACTTC
CASSSSQETQYF
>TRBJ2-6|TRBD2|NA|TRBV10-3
TGTGCCATCGGAGTAGCGGGAGGTGGCATCGGGGCCAACGTCCTGACTTTC
CAIGVAGGGIGANVLTF
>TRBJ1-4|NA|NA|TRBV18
TGTGCCAGCTCACCTGGGAGAACAACTAATGAAAAACTGTTTTTT
CASSPGRTTNEKLFF
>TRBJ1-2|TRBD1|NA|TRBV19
TGTGCCACCCTCTCCACAGGGGTCTATGGCTACACCTTC
CATLSTGVYGYTF
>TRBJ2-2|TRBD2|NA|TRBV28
TGTGCCAGCAGTACCCGGGGCGGGAGGGCCGGGGAGCTGTTTTTT
CASSTRGGRAGELFF
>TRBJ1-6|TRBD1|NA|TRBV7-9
TGTGCCAGCAGACGGGAACAGGGGGCTGGGCATTCACCCCTCCACTTT
CASRREQGAGHSPLHF
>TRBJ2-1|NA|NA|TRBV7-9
TGTGCCAGCAGCCCGGCCGGGACTCGCGACAATGAGCAGTTCTTC
CASSPAGTRDNEQFF
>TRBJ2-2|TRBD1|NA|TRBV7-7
TGTGCCAGCAGCCCCCGGACAGGAAACACCGGGGAGCTGTTTTTT
CASSPRTGNTGELFF
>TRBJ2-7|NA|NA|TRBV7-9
TGTGCCAGCAGCTCCCTACTAGATAGATCCTACGAGCAGTACTTC
CASSSLLDRSYEQYF
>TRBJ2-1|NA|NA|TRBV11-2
TGTGCCAGCAGCCTAGCGAATGAGCAGTTCTTC
CASSLANEQFF
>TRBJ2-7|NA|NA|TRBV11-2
TGTGCCAGCAGCTTACACTTCCGGATGATAATTCAGGGTTACGAGCAGTACTTC
CASSLHFRMIIQGYEQYF
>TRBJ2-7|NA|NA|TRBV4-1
TGCGCCAGCAGCCAAGGTGTTGGGGGGTTGGGGTACGAGCAGTACTTC
CASSQGVGGLGYEQYF
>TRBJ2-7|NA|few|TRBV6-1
TGTGCCAGCAGTGAAAGTTTAGCCCGAAACTACGAGCAGTACTTC
CASSESLARNYEQYF
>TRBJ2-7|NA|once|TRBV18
TGTGCCAGCTCACCGCCCTCCCGGAGTGAGCAGTACTTC
CASSPPSRSEQYF
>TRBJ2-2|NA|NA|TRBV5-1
TGCGCCAGCAGCTTCAATACAGGGCCCTCGGGCGGGGAGCTGTTTTTT
CASSFNTGPSGGELFF
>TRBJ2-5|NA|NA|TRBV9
TGTGCCAGCAGCCCCGGATCAGGGAGGCAAGAGACCCAGTACTTC
CASSPGSGRQETQYF
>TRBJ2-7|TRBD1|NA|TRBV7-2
TGTGCCAGCAGTCGGGGGACAGGGGGACTAGGCGAGCAGTACTTC
CASSRGTGGLGEQYF
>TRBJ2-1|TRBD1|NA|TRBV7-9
TGTGCCAGCAGCCCCCGGGACAGCTCCTACAATGAGCAGTTCTTC
CASSPRDSSYNEQFF
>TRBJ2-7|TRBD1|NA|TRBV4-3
TGCGCCAGCGTTCCCCCGGGACAGGGGGCGCGAGGGCAGTACTTC
CASVPPGQGARGQYF
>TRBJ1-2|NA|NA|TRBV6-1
TGTGCCAGCAGTGAAGCTTATCGTCAGGGGCCTATCTATGGCTACACCTTC
CASSEAYRQGPIYGYTF
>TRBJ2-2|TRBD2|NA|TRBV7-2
TGTGCCAGCAGCTTCACCTCGATAGCGGGCCGGAACACCGGGGAGCTGTTTTTT
CASSFTSIAGRNTGELFF
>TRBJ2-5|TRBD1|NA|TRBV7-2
TGTGCCAGCAGGGGGACAGGACAAGAGACCCAGTACTTC
CASRGTGQETQYF
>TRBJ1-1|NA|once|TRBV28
TGTGCCAGCGACTCGGAAACTGAAGCTTTCTTT
CASDSETEAFF
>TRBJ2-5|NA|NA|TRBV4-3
TGCGCCAGCAGCCCTGGGGGCCCGTGGGAGACCCAGTACTTC
CASSPGGPWETQYF
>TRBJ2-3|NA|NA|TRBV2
TGTGCCGGCTCCCTAGGCGGGCCACTGGCAGATACGCAGTATTTT
CAGSLGGPLADTQYF
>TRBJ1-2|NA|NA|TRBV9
TGTGCCAGCAGCGTAGGTACAGGCCGAAACCATGGCTACACCTTC
CASSVGTGRNHGYTF
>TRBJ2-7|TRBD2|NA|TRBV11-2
TGTGCCAGCAGCTTGCTCCAGCGGGGGGCCCCCTACGAGCAGTACTTC
CASSLLQRGAPYEQYF
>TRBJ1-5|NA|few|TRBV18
TGTGCCAGCACTCCCGGGACAATTAATCAGCCCCAGCATTTT
CASTPGTINQPQHF
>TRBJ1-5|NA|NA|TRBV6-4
TGTGCCAGCAGTTTACAGGGAGAGGATAGCAATCAGCCCCAGCATTTT
CASSLQGEDSNQPQHF